These 18 T cell receptor beta chains were all obtained from the same sample, sequenced in a study of response to subunit inactivated influenza vaccine. TCRdb re-analysed the RT-PCR reads in MiXCR, keeping a single row per CDR3 protein. The sample records around 710,000 distinct CDR3 sequences, about 14% being singletons. The input for sequencing was PBMCs from blood, taken approximately 15 days before vaccination. Receptors were obtained from a man aged 50-60 years who received an inactivated influenza vaccine.

This clonotype was detected only a few times. The V call is TRBV20-1, the J call TRBJ2-7, with D perhaps matching TRBD2 (6 bases). The V end was cut by 2 bases, the J end by 0 bases, with 17 bases between. Germline CDR1 and CDR2: DFQATT and SNEGSKA (reference sequence). The CDR3 totals 16 residues. CDR3 bases: TGCAGTGCTAGACGTGGACTACGTACTATCTCCTACGAGCAGTACTTC. This translates into CSARRGLRTISYEQYF.

V is TRBV3-1 and J is TRBJ1-6; no definite D call. This CDR3 has 15 amino acids. Germline CDR1 reads LGHDT; CDR2 reads YNNKEL (reference sequence). V lost 2 bases to trimming and J lost 3 bases, with 8 bases between them. The CDR3 DNA is TGTGCCAGCAGCCAACGACGGAACTATAATTCACCCCTCCACTTT. Translating it yields CASSQRRNYNSPLHF.

This clonotype appeared many times. A read error may account for a junction end that differs from germline. V gene TRBV5-1 combines with J gene TRBJ2-7; 9 bases align to TRBD1. This CDR3 comprises 13 residues. Looked up from germline, CDR1 is SGHRS and CDR2 is YFSETQ. CDR3 in DNA: TGTGCCAGCAGTTTGGGGACAGGGTACGAGCAGTACTTC. Protein sequence: CASSLGTGYEQYF.

This clonotype was detected ten times or more. V gene TRBV5-1 combines with J gene TRBJ2-7; D is ambiguous. This CDR3 contains 15 residues. Trimming removed 0 bases at V and 2 bases at J, with 12 bases between. Germline V gives CDR1 SGHRS, CDR2 YFSETQ. The chain's CDR3 is CASSLGGTMTYEQYF. Here the CDR3 DNA reads TGCGCCAGCAGCTTGGGAGGAACGATGACCTACGAGCAGTACTTC.

The V call is TRBV11-1, the J call TRBJ2-1; 9 nucleotides match TRBD1. The germline V gene encodes CDR1 SGHAT and CDR2 FQDESV (reference sequence). Trimming removed 5 bases from V and 5 bases from J; junction bases left unmatched: 7. The CDR3 loop spans 15 amino acids. The CDR3 region is CASSGPRTGDNEQFF. The CDR3 DNA reads TGTGCCAGCAGCGGCCCCCGGACAGGGGACAATGAGCAGTTCTTC. Filled out from reference TRBV11-1 and TRBJ2-1, the complete variable domain reads EAEVAQSPRYKITEKSQAVAFWCDPISGHATLYWYRQILGQGPELLVQFQDESVVDDSQLPKDRFSAERLKGVDSTLKIQPAELGDSAMYLCASSGPRTGDNEQFFGPGTRLTVL.

The chain couples TRBV5-1 to TRBJ1-1; possible D gene TRBD1, 5 bases. Trimming removed 3 bases from V and 7 bases from J, with 13 bases in between. CDR3 length: 13 amino acids. The germline CDR1 and CDR2 sequences are SGHRS and YFSETQ. The CDR3 sequence: CASSSQGVSEAFF. The CDR3 bases are TGCGCCAGCAGCTCCCAAGGGGTCAGTGAAGCTTTCTTT. The whole variable domain, remainder taken from reference TRBV5-1 and TRBJ1-1, is KAGVTQTPRYLIKTRGQQVTLSCSPISGHRSVSWYQQTPGQGLQFLFEYFSETQRNKGNFPGRFSGRQFSNSRSEMNVSTLELGDSALYLCASSSQGVSEAFFGQGTRLTVV.

This clonotype was observed a handful of times. V and J are TRBV7-9 and TRBJ2-6; the D is unclear. The CDR3 sequence is 21 residues long. Trimming cost V 3 bases and J 0 bases, with 24 bases left between them. Looked up from germline, CDR1 is SEHNR and CDR2 is FQNEAQ (reference sequence). The CDR3 is CASSFFRIPPLKSSGANVLTF. The DNA for the CDR3 is TGTGCCAGCAGCTTTTTCAGGATTCCTCCCTTAAAGTCCTCTGGGGCCAACGTCCTGACTTTC.

V and J are TRBV28 and TRBJ2-7; 10 nucleotides match TRBD1. The CDR3 has 16 residues. The V gene end was trimmed by 2 bases and the J gene end by 2 bases; junction bases not matched to a gene: 6. Germline V lookup: CDR1 MDHEN, CDR2 SYDVKM. The CDR3 region has the DNA TGTGCCAGCAGTTTAATAGGACAGGGGGGAGCCTACGAGCAGTACTTC. Its protein is CASSLIGQGGAYEQYF.

The chain is built from TRBV7-9 and TRBJ1-1; possibly TRBD1 for D (5 bases). With 1 base removed from V and 9 bases from J, the gap between germline ends came to 15 bases. The CDR3 sequence is 14 residues long. The germline gives CDR1 SEHNR, CDR2 FQNEAQ (reference sequence). The CDR3 protein is CASSLGGGVIKAFF. The CDR3 DNA follows: TGTGCCAGCAGCTTAGGCGGGGGGGTAATCAAAGCTTTCTTT.

This clonotype has just a few counts. This chain joins TRBV5-4 and TRBJ2-3, with 9 bases aligning to TRBD2. The CDR3 length is 16 residues. Per germline, CDR1 SGHNT and CDR2 YYREEE (reference sequence). The trim removed 4 bases at V and 4 bases at J, leaving 10 bases unmatched. The CDR3 DNA reads as TGTGCCAGCAGCCACCTTAGCGGGGGTATGGCAGATACGCAGTATTTT. It yields the protein CASSHLSGGMADTQYF.

This clonotype has just a few counts. The chain couples TRBV20-1 to TRBJ1-2; perhaps TRBD1 as D (5 bases). The CDR3 has 15 amino acids. V lost 1 base and J lost 6, with 18 bases in between. The germline CDR1 and CDR2 sequences are DFQATT and SNEGSKA (reference sequence). CDR3 DNA: TGCAGTGCTAGAGCTCCGGGGCGGCAGGGCCATGGCTACACCTTC. Translating it yields CSARAPGRQGHGYTF.

The chain uses TRBV2 and TRBJ2-2; weak D call: TRBD1 (6 bases). Trimming cost V 6 bases and J 2 bases, with 31 bases left between them. The CDR3 runs to 21 residues. CDR1 and CDR2 (germline): SNHLY, FYNNEI. This chain's CDR3 is CASRTGQPPLLRPANTGELFF. The CDR3 coding sequence is TGTGCCAGCAGAACAGGACAGCCTCCATTGCTGAGACCCGCAAACACCGGGGAGCTGTTTTTT.

This clonotype was detected many times. The rearrangement links TRBV6-5 to TRBJ1-4; D is unclear. This CDR3 is 12 amino acids long. V was trimmed by 8 bases and J by 3 bases, leaving 7 bases between them. Looked up from germline, CDR1 is MNHEY and CDR2 is SVGAGI. The CDR3 region is CASGRSNEKLFF. CDR3 sequence (DNA): TGTGCCAGCGGTAGATCTAATGAAAAACTGTTTTTT.

Many counts were recorded for this clonotype. The V and J genes are TRBV5-6 and TRBJ2-2; maybe TRBD2 (5 bases). The germline gives CDR1 SGHDT, CDR2 YYEEEE. CDR3 length: 12 amino acids. Trimming removed 4 bases at V and 11 bases at J, with 12 bases between. CDR3 in DNA: TGTGCCAGCAGCGGTCTAGCCAGCGAGCTGTTTTTT. Translating it yields CASSGLASELFF.

This clonotype was counted only a few times. The chain is built from TRBV7-6 and TRBJ2-7, with 8 bases matching TRBD2. The CDR3 extends over 15 amino acids. Germline CDR1 is SGHVS and CDR2 is FNYEAQ. Germline trimming cut 2 bases from V and 1 base from J; bases unmatched to any gene: 4. DNA of the CDR3: TGTGCCAGCAGCTTATCTAGCGGGTTATCCTACGAGCAGTACTTC. It yields the protein CASSLSSGLSYEQYF.

CDR3 protein: CASSLTSGGEYNEQFF. CDR3 nucleotide sequence: TGCGCCAGCAGCTTGACCAGCGGGGGGGAATACAATGAGCAGTTCTTC. The chain employs TRBV5-1 and TRBJ2-1; 10 bases line up with TRBD2. The CDR3 runs 16 residues. V lost 1 base to trimming and J lost 4 bases; unmatched junction nucleotides: 5. CDR1 and CDR2 (germline): SGHRS, YFSETQ.

V gene TRBV4-1 combines with J gene TRBJ1-5; tentatively, D is TRBD1 (6 bases). Germline-derived CDR1 and CDR2 are MGHRA and YSYEKL. V lost 2 bases, J lost 2 bases, and 19 bases lay in between. The CDR3 contains 18 residues. The CDR3 DNA is TGCGCCAGCAGCCAAATTTTGCGTACAGGGTGGCGCAATCAGCCCCAGCATTTT. Translation gives CASSQILRTGWRNQPQHF.

A few counts support this clonotype. V usage is TRBV12-3 or TRBV12-4 and J usage is TRBJ2-2; the match to TRBD1 covers 9 bases. CDR3 length: 15 amino acids. The V and J ends lost 4 bases and 10 bases, in that order; junction bases with no gene match: 10. DNA for the CDR3: TGTGCCAGCAGTTCCCACAGGGGGCAGCGTAAGGAGCTGTTTTTT. It codes for CASSSHRGQRKELFF.